These 11 T cell receptor beta chains were sequenced from one sample in a study of T-cell memory formation after mild COVID-19. TCRdb re-analysed the 5' RACE reads in MiXCR, keeping a single row per CDR3 protein. The repertoire holds hundreds of thousands of distinct CDR3 sequences, about 20% seen once, with roughly 8.3% in the top ten. Input material: PBMCs or a T cell subset sorted from them (not recorded which). These receptors originate from an adult woman who had mild COVID-19 (a few samples of this study predate the infection). Cell type and time point are not known.

The chain has TRBV19 and TRBJ1-2; no clear D gene. Germline values: CDR1 LNHDA, CDR2 SQIVND (reference sequence). The CDR3 is 13 residues long. V lost 5 bases to trimming and J lost 5 bases, with 12 bases between them. The CDR3 region is CASSPTSKYGYTF. The CDR3 region has the DNA TGTGCCAGTAGTCCCACCTCAAAATATGGCTACACCTTC.

This clonotype was observed a handful of times. V and J are TRBV3-1 and TRBJ2-2; 8 bases fit TRBD1. Germline-derived CDR1 and CDR2 are LGHDT and YNNKEL (reference sequence). The CDR3 covers 15 residues. Trimming at V came to 4 bases and at J to 6 bases, leaving 7 bases not matched to a gene. CDR3 loop: CASSPQTGDAGELFF. The CDR3 DNA sequence: TGTGCCAGCAGCCCACAGACAGGGGACGCCGGGGAGCTGTTTTTT.

This clonotype was observed many times. This chain joins TRBV20-1 and TRBJ1-1; no clear D gene. CDR3 size: 13 residues. Germline CDR1 reads DFQATT; CDR2 reads SNEGSKA (reference sequence). V was trimmed by 4 bases and J by 0 bases, leaving 9 bases between them. CDR3 region: CSATLQVNTEAFF. DNA of the CDR3: TGCAGTGCTACCCTTCAGGTGAACACTGAAGCTTTCTTT.

The chain carries TRBV30 and TRBJ2-7; the match to TRBD1 covers 8 bases. From germline, CDR1 is GTSNPN and CDR2 SVGIG (reference sequence). The CDR3 has 15 residues. V shed 0 bases, J shed 5 bases, and the junction held 9 bases outside the gene matches. The CDR3 spells CAWSVGAGGLDEQYF. The CDR3 bases are TGTGCCTGGAGTGTGGGGGCAGGGGGCTTGGACGAGCAGTACTTC.

The chain joins TRBV3-1 to TRBJ2-4; perhaps TRBD2 as D (5 bases). The CDR3 length is 13 residues. From germline, CDR1 is LGHDT and CDR2 YNNKEL (reference sequence). Trimming shortened V by 4 bases and J by 6 bases, and 10 bases separated the two germline ends. CDR3 coding DNA: TGTGCCAGCAGCCGGGGAGACGGAAACATTCAGTACTTC. Translating gives CASSRGDGNIQYF.

The chain carries TRBV3-1 and TRBJ2-2; D is ambiguous. This CDR3 contains 14 residues. Germline V gives CDR1 LGHDT, CDR2 YNNKEL (reference sequence). Trimming shortened V by 1 base and J by 4 bases, and 7 bases separated the two germline ends. This chain's CDR3 is CASSQVAITGELFF. The CDR3 nucleotides read TGTGCCAGCAGCCAAGTGGCGATCACCGGGGAGCTGTTTTTT.

This clonotype was recorded many times. The chain uses TRBV29-1 and TRBJ2-1; D not resolved. V lost 4 bases, J lost 4 bases, and 11 bases lay in between. The length of the CDR3 is 13 residues. CDR1 and CDR2 (germline): SQVTM, ANQGSEA. The CDR3 DNA sequence: TGCAGCGTTGGCTCGTCAGAGTACAATGAGCAGTTCTTC. Its protein is CSVGSSEYNEQFF.

The CDR3 sequence: CSVVVQGNTIYF. The CDR3, as DNA: TGCAGCGTTGTTGTCCAGGGCAACACCATATATTTT. The rearrangement uses TRBV29-1 and TRBJ1-3; D perhaps matches TRBD1 (5 bases). The CDR3 sequence is 12 residues long. CDR1 is SQVTM and CDR2 is ANQGSEA in the germline V gene. With 4 bases removed from V and 7 bases from J, the gap between germline ends came to 11 bases.

This clonotype occurred a few times. The rearrangement joins TRBV18 to TRBJ1-1; 11 bases align to TRBD1. The CDR3 is 15 amino acids. In germline, CDR1 is KGHSH, CDR2 LQKENI. The V and J ends lost 0 bases and 3 bases, in that order; junction bases with no gene match: 0. The CDR3 reads CASSPPDRGHTEAFF. CDR3 sequence (DNA): TGTGCCAGCTCACCACCGGACAGGGGGCACACTGAAGCTTTCTTT.

This clonotype was seen a handful of times. This chain links TRBV9 with TRBJ2-3, with D perhaps assigned TRBD1 or TRBD2 (6 bases each). V gave up 4 bases and J gave up 2 bases, with 8 bases separating them. Germline-derived CDR1 and CDR2 are SGDLS and YYNGEE. This CDR3 spans 13 amino acids. In DNA, the CDR3 is TGTGCCAGCAGCAGGGGGGACACAGATACGCAGTATTTT. As protein: CASSRGDTDTQYF.

This clonotype was detected a few times. The chain carries TRBV5-1 and TRBJ1-2, with D unresolved. This CDR3 comprises 13 residues. The V and J ends lost 0 bases and 8 bases respectively, with 11 bases between them. Per the germline V gene, CDR1 is SGHRS and CDR2 is YFSETQ. Here the CDR3 reads CASSLEQPWGYTF. The CDR3 DNA reads as TGCGCCAGCAGCTTGGAACAGCCATGGGGCTACACCTTC.